The entry below gives a single T cell receptor beta chain sequence along with its context. Only CD45RO-negative cells positively selected for CCR7 counted as naive CD8 cells, so terminally differentiated effector memory CD45RA+ cells were excluded. This sample is drawn from a study of shared clonotypes between healthy human individuals. Sequencing was performed with immunoSEQ multiplex PCR; in TCRdb, only in-frame clones are kept and a portion is missing. The sample has millions of clones, less than 95% seen once; the top ten hold about 1.1%. Source material: naive CD8+ T cells sorted from blood. The source of this sequence is a man between 18 and 35 years old in good health.

The CDR3 spells CASSLVGTQYEQYF. Written as DNA, the CDR3 is TGTGCCAGCAGCTTAGTTGGGACACAATACGAGCAGTACTTC. The chain links TRBV11-2 to TRBJ2-7, with a possible D match to TRBD1 (6 bases). CDR3 length equals 14 residues. The V gene's germline CDR1 is SGHAT and CDR2 FQNNGV. Trimming removed 1 base from V and 4 bases from J, with 11 bases in between.